This T cell receptor beta chain appears in the sequencing data of a study of glioma-infiltrating T cells after dendritic cell vaccination. Trimming stripped 5 bases from V and 1 base from J, with 18 bases between. This CDR3 has 17 amino acids. Germline V gene lookup returns CDR1 SGHNT and CDR2 YYREEE (reference sequence). This clone has a single count. Its antigen is still unknown. General observations from the study: Few patients contributed both blood and tumor specimens. Longer survival after dendritic cell vaccination followed higher pretreatment TIL content.

Primers: 60 V beta forward and 13 J beta reverse. Libraries were prepared by immunoSEQ multiplex PCR; TCRdb keeps only in-frame clonotypes and omits some of them. The sample records around 87,000 clones, roughly 87% being singletons. Time point specified: after dendritic cell vaccination, including at tumor progression/relapse. V gene TRBV5-4 combines with J gene TRBJ2-2, with D possibly being TRBD2 (6 bases). The sample here was blood, taken after dendritic cell vaccination. The receptor's source is a human donor with glioblastoma. For the CDR3, the DNA is TGTGCCAGCAGTACCCTAACCGGCGGGGTGAACACCGGGGAGCTGTTTTTT. Residues: CASSTLTGGVNTGELFF.